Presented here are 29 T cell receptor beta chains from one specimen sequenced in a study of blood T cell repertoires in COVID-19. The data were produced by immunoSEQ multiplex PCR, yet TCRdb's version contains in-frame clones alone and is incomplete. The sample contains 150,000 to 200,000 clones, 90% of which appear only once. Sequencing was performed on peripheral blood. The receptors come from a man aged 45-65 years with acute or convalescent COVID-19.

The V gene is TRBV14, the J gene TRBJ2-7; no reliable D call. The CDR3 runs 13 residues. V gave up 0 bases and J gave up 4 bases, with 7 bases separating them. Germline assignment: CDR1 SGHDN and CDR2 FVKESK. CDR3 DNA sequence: TGTGCCAGCAGCCAAGATCACAGATACGAGCAGTACGTC. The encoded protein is CASSQDHRYEQYV.

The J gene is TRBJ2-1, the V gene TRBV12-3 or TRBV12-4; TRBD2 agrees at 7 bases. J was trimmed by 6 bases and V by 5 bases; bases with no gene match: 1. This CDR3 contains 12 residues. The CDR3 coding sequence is TGTGCCAGCAGTGGACTAGTCAATGAGCAGTTCTTC. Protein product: CASSGLVNEQFF.

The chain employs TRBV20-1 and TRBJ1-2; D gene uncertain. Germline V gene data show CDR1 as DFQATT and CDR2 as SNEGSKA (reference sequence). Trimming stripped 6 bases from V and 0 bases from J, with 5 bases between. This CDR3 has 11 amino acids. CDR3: CSANANYGYTF. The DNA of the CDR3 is TGCAGTGCCAATGCTAACTATGGCTACACCTTC.

The CDR3 DNA sequence: TGTGCCAGCAGCGCGACTAGCGGGGGGGCAGCGGGTGAGCAGTTCTTC. Amino acids: CASSATSGGAAGEQFF. The J gene is TRBJ2-1, the V gene TRBV7-3; 14 bases map to TRBD2. With 5 bases clipped from V and 9 bases from J, the junction kept 9 bases outside the gene matches. The CDR3 covers 16 residues. The germline V gene encodes CDR1 SGHTA and CDR2 FQGTGA.

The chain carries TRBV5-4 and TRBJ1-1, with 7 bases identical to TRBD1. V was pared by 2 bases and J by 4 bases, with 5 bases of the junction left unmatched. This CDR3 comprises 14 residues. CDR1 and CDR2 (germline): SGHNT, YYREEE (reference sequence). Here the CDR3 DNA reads TGTGCCAGCAGCTTCAGGGGGGTGGGCACTGAAGCTTTCTTT. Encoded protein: CASSFRGVGTEAFF.

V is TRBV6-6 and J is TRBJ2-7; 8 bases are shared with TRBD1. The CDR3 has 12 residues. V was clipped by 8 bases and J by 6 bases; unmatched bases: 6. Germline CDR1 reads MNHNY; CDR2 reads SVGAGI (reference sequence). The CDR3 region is CASGRGRFEQYF. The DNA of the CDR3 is TGTGCCAGCGGCAGGGGGCGTTTCGAGCAGTACTTC.

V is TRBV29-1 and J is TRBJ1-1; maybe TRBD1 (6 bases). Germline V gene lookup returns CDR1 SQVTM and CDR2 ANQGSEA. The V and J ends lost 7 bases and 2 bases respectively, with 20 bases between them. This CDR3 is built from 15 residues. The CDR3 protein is CSAHRDYGTNTEAFF. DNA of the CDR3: TGCAGCGCCCACCGGGACTACGGGACAAACACTGAAGCTTTCTTT.

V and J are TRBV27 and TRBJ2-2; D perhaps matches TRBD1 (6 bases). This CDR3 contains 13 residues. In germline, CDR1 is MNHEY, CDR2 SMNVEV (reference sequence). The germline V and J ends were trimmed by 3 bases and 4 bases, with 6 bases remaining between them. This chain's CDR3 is CASSLGATGELFF. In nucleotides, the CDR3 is TGTGCCAGCAGTTTGGGGGCCACCGGGGAGCTGTTTTTT.

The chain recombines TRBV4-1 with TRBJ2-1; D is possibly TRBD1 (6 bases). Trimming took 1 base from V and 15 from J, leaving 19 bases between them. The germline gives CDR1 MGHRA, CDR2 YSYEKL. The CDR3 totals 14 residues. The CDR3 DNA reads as TGCGCCAGCAGCCAAGTTCGGGGACAAGGAGATATGTTCTTC. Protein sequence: CASSQVRGQGDMFF.

Here the CDR3 DNA reads TGTGCCAGCAGCCAAGTAGGACGGGATGAAAGTTTCAATGAGCAGTTCTTC. This sequence encodes CASSQVGRDESFNEQFF. The gene calls are TRBV3-1 (or the pseudogene TRBV3-2) and TRBJ2-1, with D tentatively TRBD2 (5 bases). The CDR3 has 17 amino acids. The germline V gene encodes CDR1 LGHDT and CDR2 YNNKEL (reference sequence). The germline V and J ends were trimmed by 1 base and 6 bases, with 19 bases remaining between them.

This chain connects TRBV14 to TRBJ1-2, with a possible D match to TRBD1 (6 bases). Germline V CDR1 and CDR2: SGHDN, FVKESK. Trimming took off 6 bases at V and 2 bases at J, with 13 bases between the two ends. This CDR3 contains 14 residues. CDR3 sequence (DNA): TGTGCCAGCAGTCTCATCGGGACAAACTATGGCTACACCTTC. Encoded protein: CASSLIGTNYGYTF.

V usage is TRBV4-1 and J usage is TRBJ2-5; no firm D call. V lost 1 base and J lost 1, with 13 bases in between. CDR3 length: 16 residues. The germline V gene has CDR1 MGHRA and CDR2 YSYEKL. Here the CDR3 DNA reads TGCGCCAGCAGCCAAGTAGTGTTGCAGGTCCAAGAGACCCAGTACTTC. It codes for CASSQVVLQVQETQYF.

CDR3 sequence (DNA): TGTGCCAGCAGCTTGGTAATCGAGCAGTACTTC. Translated: CASSLVIEQYF. The V gene is TRBV5-8, the J gene TRBJ2-7; D is ambiguous. Germline CDR1 is SGHTS and CDR2 is YDEGEE. V lost 0 bases to trimming and J lost 6 bases, with 4 bases between them. This CDR3 is built from 11 residues.

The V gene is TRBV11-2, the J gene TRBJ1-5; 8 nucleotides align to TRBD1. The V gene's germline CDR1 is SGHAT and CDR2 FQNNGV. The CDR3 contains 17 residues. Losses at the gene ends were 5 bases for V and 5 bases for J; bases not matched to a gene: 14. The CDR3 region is CASSPSDGRTGYQPQHF. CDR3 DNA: TGTGCCAGCAGCCCCTCCGACGGCCGGACAGGGTATCAGCCCCAGCATTTT.

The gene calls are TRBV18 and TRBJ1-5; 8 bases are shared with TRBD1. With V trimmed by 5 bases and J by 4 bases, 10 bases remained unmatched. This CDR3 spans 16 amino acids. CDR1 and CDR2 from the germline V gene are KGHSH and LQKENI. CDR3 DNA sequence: TGTGCCAGCTCAGCCACAGGGACAGGAAGTAATCAGCCCCAGCATTTT. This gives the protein CASSATGTGSNQPQHF.

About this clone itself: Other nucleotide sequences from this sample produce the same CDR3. The CDR3 sequence: CASSDGGNTEAFF. The CDR3 DNA sequence: TGTGCCAGCTCCGACGGCGGGAACACTGAAGCTTTCTTT. The genes are TRBV18 and TRBJ1-1, with D hard to call. The germline V and J ends were trimmed by 6 bases and 1 base, with 9 bases remaining between them. The length of the CDR3 is 13 residues. From germline, CDR1 is KGHSH and CDR2 LQKENI.

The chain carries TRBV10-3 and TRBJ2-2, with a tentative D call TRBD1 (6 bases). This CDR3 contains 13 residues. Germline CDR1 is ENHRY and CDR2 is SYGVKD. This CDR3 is CGATGPNTGELFF. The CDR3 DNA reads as TGTGGTGCGACAGGACCGAACACCGGGGAGCTGTTTTTT.

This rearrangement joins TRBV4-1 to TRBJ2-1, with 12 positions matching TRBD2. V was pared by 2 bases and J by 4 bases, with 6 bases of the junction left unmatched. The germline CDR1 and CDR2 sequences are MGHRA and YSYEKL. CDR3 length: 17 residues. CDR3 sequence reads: CASSQRTSGDAYNEQFF. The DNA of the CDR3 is TGCGCCAGCAGCCAAAGGACTAGCGGGGACGCGTACAATGAGCAGTTCTTC.

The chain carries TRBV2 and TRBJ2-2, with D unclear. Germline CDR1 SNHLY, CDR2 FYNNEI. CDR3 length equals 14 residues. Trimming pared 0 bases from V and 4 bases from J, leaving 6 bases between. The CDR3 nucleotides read TGTGCCAGCAGTGAAGCCAGATTCACCGGGGAGCTGTTTTTT. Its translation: CASSEARFTGELFF.

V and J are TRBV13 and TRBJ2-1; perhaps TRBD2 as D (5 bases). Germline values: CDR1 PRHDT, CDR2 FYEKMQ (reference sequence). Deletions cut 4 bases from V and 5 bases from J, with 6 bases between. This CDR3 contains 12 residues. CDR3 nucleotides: TGTGCCAGCAGCTCCGGGGACAATGAGCAGTTCTTC. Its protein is CASSSGDNEQFF.

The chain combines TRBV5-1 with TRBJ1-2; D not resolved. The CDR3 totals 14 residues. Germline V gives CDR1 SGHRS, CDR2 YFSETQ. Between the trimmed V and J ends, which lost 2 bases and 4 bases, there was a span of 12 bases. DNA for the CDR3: TGCGCCAGCAGCTTAGAGGGTTCTCGCTATGGCTACACCTTC. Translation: CASSLEGSRYGYTF.

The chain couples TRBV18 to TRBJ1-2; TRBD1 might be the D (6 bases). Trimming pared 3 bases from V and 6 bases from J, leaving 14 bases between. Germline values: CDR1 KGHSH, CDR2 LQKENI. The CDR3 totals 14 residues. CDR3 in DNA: TGTGCCAGCTCACCCAGGGGAACGGAGGATGGCTACACCTTC. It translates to CASSPRGTEDGYTF.

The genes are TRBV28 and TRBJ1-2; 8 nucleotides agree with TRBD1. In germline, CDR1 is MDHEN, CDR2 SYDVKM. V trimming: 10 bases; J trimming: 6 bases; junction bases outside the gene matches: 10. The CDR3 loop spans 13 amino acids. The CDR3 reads CAISSGQGHGYTF. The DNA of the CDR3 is TGTGCCATCAGCAGTGGACAGGGACATGGCTACACCTTC.

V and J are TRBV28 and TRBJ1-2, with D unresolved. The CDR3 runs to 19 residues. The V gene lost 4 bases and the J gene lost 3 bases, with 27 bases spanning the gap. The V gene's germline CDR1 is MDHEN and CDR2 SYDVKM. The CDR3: CASSSSGWQDSSRDYGYTF. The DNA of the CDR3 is TGTGCCAGCAGTTCATCGGGTTGGCAGGACTCTTCGCGAGACTATGGCTACACCTTC.

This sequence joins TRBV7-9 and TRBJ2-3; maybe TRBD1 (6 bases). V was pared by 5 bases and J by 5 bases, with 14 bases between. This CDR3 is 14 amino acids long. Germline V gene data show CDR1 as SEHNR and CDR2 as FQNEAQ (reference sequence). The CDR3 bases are TGTGCCAGCAGCCCCAGGGGATTGGGAGATACGCAGTATTTT. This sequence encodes CASSPRGLGDTQYF.

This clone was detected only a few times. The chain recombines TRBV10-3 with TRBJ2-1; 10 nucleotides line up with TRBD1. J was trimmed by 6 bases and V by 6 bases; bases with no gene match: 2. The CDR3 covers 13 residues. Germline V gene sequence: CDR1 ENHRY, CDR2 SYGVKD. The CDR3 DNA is TGTGCCATCAGAGGGACAGGGGCCAATGAGCAGTTCTTC. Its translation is CAIRGTGANEQFF.

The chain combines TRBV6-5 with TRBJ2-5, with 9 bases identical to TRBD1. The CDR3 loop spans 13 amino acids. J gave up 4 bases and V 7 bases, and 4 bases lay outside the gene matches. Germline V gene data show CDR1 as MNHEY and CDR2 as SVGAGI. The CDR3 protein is CASKQGALETQYF. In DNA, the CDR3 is TGTGCCAGCAAACAGGGGGCCCTAGAGACCCAGTACTTC.

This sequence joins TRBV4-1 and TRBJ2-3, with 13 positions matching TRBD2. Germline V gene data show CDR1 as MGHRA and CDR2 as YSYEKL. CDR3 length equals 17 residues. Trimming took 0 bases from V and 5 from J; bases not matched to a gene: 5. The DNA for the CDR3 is TGCGCCAGCAGCCAAGACCAACTAGCGGGGGGGCAAGATACGCAGTATTTT. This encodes CASSQDQLAGGQDTQYF.

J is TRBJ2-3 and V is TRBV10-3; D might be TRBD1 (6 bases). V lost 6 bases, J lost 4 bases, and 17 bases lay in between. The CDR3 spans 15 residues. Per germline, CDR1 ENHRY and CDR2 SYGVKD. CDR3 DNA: TGTGCCATCAGGGGGGCGTCCGGCGGAGCAGATACGCAGTATTTT. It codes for CAIRGASGGADTQYF.